Presented here are 25 T cell receptor beta chains from one specimen sequenced in a study of OX40 agonist ivuxolimab in advanced cancers. Data came from immunoSEQ multiplex PCR; TCRdb stores just in-frame clones and leaves some out. The sample gives about 40,000 clones, around 92% of which show up once; nearly 9.5% is in the top ten. Source: CD4+ or CD8+ T cells sorted from blood, taken in a trial of the OX40 agonist ivuxolimab. Receptor source: an adult with an advanced solid tumor such as melanoma, head and neck, liver or kidney cancer.

The V call is TRBV6-6, the J call TRBJ2-7; D is uncertain. This CDR3 is 14 amino acids long. Between the trimmed V and J ends, which lost 3 bases and 0 bases, there was a span of 9 bases. Germline V gene lookup returns CDR1 MNHNY and CDR2 SVGAGI (reference sequence). CDR3 nucleotides: TGTGCCAGCAGTTATCGGGTCGGCTCCTACGAGCAGTACTTC. It translates to CASSYRVGSYEQYF.

The chain links TRBV6-5 to TRBJ2-2; D not certain. Germline CDR1 reads MNHEY; CDR2 reads SVGAGI. The CDR3 is 15 amino acids. Trimming removed 1 base at V and 5 bases at J, with 11 bases between. The CDR3 DNA reads as TGTGCCAGCAGTTACTATGAAGGCGCAACCGGGGAGCTGTTTTTT. It codes for CASSYYEGATGELFF.

The J gene is TRBJ2-5, the V gene TRBV6-1, with 15 positions matching TRBD2. Per the germline V gene, CDR1 is MNHNS and CDR2 is SASEGT. Trimming cost V 3 bases and J 6 bases; bases outside gene matches: 8. This CDR3 has 17 residues. The chain's CDR3 is CASSEHRGLAGGQTQYF. CDR3 DNA: TGTGCCAGCAGTGAGCATCGGGGACTAGCGGGAGGACAGACCCAGTACTTC.

The chain couples TRBV28 to TRBJ2-1, with no clear D. Trimming stripped 2 bases from V and 6 bases from J, with 17 bases between. CDR3 length: 16 residues. Per germline, CDR1 MDHEN and CDR2 SYDVKM. CDR3 nucleotides: TGTGCCAGCAGTTTACCCAGTTTCATTTCAGGCAATGAGCAGTTCTTC. This translates into CASSLPSFISGNEQFF.

This rearrangement joins TRBV7-9 to TRBJ2-5; D might be TRBD1 or TRBD2, each matching 6 bases. CDR1 and CDR2 from the germline V gene are SEHNR and FQNEAQ (reference sequence). With 1 base removed from V and 5 bases from J, the gap between germline ends came to 14 bases. This CDR3 comprises 15 residues. The CDR3 loop is CASSLDGGPRETQYF. CDR3 in DNA: TGTGCCAGCAGCTTAGATGGGGGGCCCAGGGAGACCCAGTACTTC.

This rearrangement joins TRBV9 to TRBJ1-1; TRBD1 agrees at 12 bases. CDR1 SGDLS and CDR2 YYNGEE come from the germline V gene. This CDR3 spans 17 amino acids. The ends lost 3 bases at V and 3 bases at J; junction bases unmatched: 9. The CDR3 here is CASSGVVGQGADTEAFF. The CDR3 region has the DNA TGTGCCAGCAGCGGCGTGGTGGGACAGGGGGCGGACACTGAAGCTTTCTTT.

The chain combines TRBV9 with TRBJ2-3; possible D gene TRBD2, 6 bases. The ends were cut back, 0 bases at V and 2 bases at J, with 13 bases in the middle. The germline V gene encodes CDR1 SGDLS and CDR2 YYNGEE. The length of the CDR3 is 16 residues. For the CDR3, the DNA is TGTGCCAGCAGCGTAGCGGGCGGGGTCTCCACAGATACGCAGTATTTT. It translates to CASSVAGGVSTDTQYF. Complete variable domain (other parts from reference TRBV9 and TRBJ2-3): DSGVTQTPKHLITATGQRVTLRCSPRSGDLSVYWYQQSLDQGLQFLIQYYNGEERAKGNILERFSAQQFPDLHSELNLSSLELGDSALYFCASSVAGGVSTDTQYFGPGTRLTVL.

This chain joins TRBV6-1 and TRBJ2-2, with unresolved D. The CDR3 length is 13 residues. Per germline, CDR1 MNHNS and CDR2 SASEGT. Trimming cost V 7 bases and J 2 bases, with 8 bases left between them. CDR3 DNA sequence: TGTGCCAGCAATCTAATCAACACCGGGGAGCTGTTTTTT. It yields the protein CASNLINTGELFF.

This rearrangement joins TRBV19 to TRBJ1-1; 7 bases map to TRBD1. The germline V gene encodes CDR1 LNHDA and CDR2 SQIVND (reference sequence). V lost 8 bases to trimming and J lost 4 bases; unmatched junction nucleotides: 10. This CDR3 has 14 residues. CDR3 protein: CASSHSQGLTEAFF. Here the CDR3 DNA reads TGTGCCAGTTCCCATTCACAGGGGCTCACTGAAGCTTTCTTT. The whole variable domain, remainder taken from reference TRBV19 and TRBJ1-1, is DGGITQSPKYLFRKEGQNVTLSCEQNLNHDAMYWYRQDPGQGLRLIYYSQIVNDFQKGDIAEGYSVSREKKESFPLTVTSAQKNPTAFYLCASSHSQGLTEAFFGQGTRLTVV.

The CDR3 DNA is TGCAGCGTTGTGGCAGGGTTGTCGTACGAGCAGTACTTC. Amino acid sequence: CSVVAGLSYEQYF. V usage is TRBV29-1 and J usage is TRBJ2-7; TRBD1 might be the D (5 bases). The germline gives CDR1 SQVTM, CDR2 ANQGSEA. The V end lost 4 bases, the J end lost 4 bases, and 14 bases lay between the germline ends. This CDR3 is built from 13 residues.

As for this clone: One junction end does not reproduce the germline sequence, and a read error may be involved. This sequence joins TRBV7-7 and TRBJ2-1, with D possibly being TRBD2 (6 bases). CDR3 length: 13 amino acids. Germline CDR1 and CDR2: SSHAT and FNYEAQ (reference sequence). CDR3 in amino acids: CASSLMRDREQFF. DNA for the CDR3: TGTGCTAGCAGCTTAATGCGGGACCGGGAGCAGTTCTTC.

Only one count was recorded for this clone. V gene TRBV7-2 combines with J gene TRBJ2-7; TRBD2 agrees at 7 bases. Germline CDR1 and CDR2: SGHTA and FQGNSA. With V trimmed by 1 base and J by 5 bases, 14 bases remained unmatched. The CDR3 extends over 17 amino acids. This CDR3 is CASSLVAGESGLHEQYV. As DNA, the CDR3 is TGTGCCAGCAGCTTAGTCGCGGGAGAGTCTGGGCTCCACGAGCAGTACGTC.

The J gene is TRBJ1-4, the V gene TRBV19; possible D gene TRBD1, 5 bases. V lost 10 bases to trimming and J lost 1 base, with 13 bases between them. This CDR3 is 14 amino acids long. Germline CDR1 and CDR2: LNHDA and SQIVND (reference sequence). The CDR3 sequence: CATEGPLTNEKLFF. The CDR3 DNA sequence: TGTGCCACGGAGGGACCCCTAACTAATGAAAAACTGTTTTTT. The full variable domain, completed using reference TRBV19 and TRBJ1-4, is DGGITQSPKYLFRKEGQNVTLSCEQNLNHDAMYWYRQDPGQGLRLIYYSQIVNDFQKGDIAEGYSVSREKKESFPLTVTSAQKNPTAFYLCATEGPLTNEKLFFGSGTQLSVL.

The rearrangement joins TRBV7-9 to TRBJ2-7; TRBD2 matches at 8 bases. Germline assignment: CDR1 SEHNR and CDR2 FQNEAQ (reference sequence). Trimming removed 5 bases from V and 3 bases from J; junction bases left unmatched: 6. The CDR3 spans 14 residues. Here the CDR3 reads CASSASGHYYEQYF. For the CDR3, the DNA is TGTGCCAGCAGCGCTAGCGGGCATTACTACGAGCAGTACTTC.

The V gene is TRBV19, the J gene TRBJ2-3; 8 bases agree with TRBD1. J lost 6 bases, V lost 7 bases, and 12 bases had no gene match. The CDR3 is 15 amino acids. The germline gives CDR1 LNHDA, CDR2 SQIVND (reference sequence). As DNA, the CDR3 is TGTGCCAGTACCTCAACAGGGGGAAAGGGGGATACGCAGTATTTT. It is translated as CASTSTGGKGDTQYF.

V usage is TRBV27 and J usage is TRBJ2-7; 7 bases map to TRBD2. Germline CDR1 and CDR2: MNHEY and SMNVEV (reference sequence). The CDR3 loop spans 12 amino acids. Germline trimming cut 9 bases from V and 5 bases from J; bases unmatched to any gene: 7. The CDR3 spells CASGGGFHEQYF. CDR3 bases: TGTGCCAGTGGGGGAGGGTTCCACGAGCAGTACTTC.

The rearrangement uses TRBV6-1 and TRBJ1-2; a possible D gene is TRBD1 (6 bases). CDR3 length: 14 amino acids. From germline, CDR1 is MNHNS and CDR2 SASEGT. V was pared by 6 bases and J by 0 bases, with 11 bases between. The CDR3 nucleotides read TGTGCCAGCAGAGATGGACAGCCTAACTATGGCTACACCTTC. Amino acids: CASRDGQPNYGYTF.

The genes are TRBV7-9 and TRBJ1-4; D not certain. Between the trimmed V and J ends, which lost 4 bases and 8 bases, there was a span of 20 bases. Germline V CDR1 and CDR2: SEHNR, FQNEAQ (reference sequence). There are 16 residues in the CDR3. Written as DNA, the CDR3 is TGTGCCAGCAGCTCAAACCCTGGCCCCGAACGAGAAAAACTGTTTTTT. Translated, it gives CASSSNPGPEREKLFF. Full variable domain (outside the CDR3, taken from reference TRBV7-9 and TRBJ1-4): DTGVSQNPRHKITKRGQNVTFRCDPISEHNRLYWYRQTLGQGPEFLTYFQNEAQLEKSRLLSDRFSAERPKGSFSTLEIQRTEQGDSAMYLCASSSNPGPEREKLFFGSGTQLSVL.

The chain is built from TRBV11-2 and TRBJ1-2; tentatively, D is TRBD1 (6 bases). CDR1 is SGHAT, CDR2 FQNNGV, per germline. This CDR3 region has 17 residues. V was shortened by 7 bases and J by 6 bases, with 27 bases between the two germline ends. This chain's CDR3 is CASTRQMGATSRNGYTF. The CDR3 bases are TGTGCCAGCACCAGACAGATGGGGGCGACTTCGAGAAATGGCTACACCTTC. The variable domain in full, with the rest retrieved from reference TRBV11-2 and TRBJ1-2, is EAGVAQSPRYKIIEKRQSVAFWCNPISGHATLYWYQQILGQGPKLLIQFQNNGVVDDSQLPKDRFSAERLKGVDSTLKIQPAKLEDSAVYLCASTRQMGATSRNGYTFGSGTRLTVV.

The chain couples TRBV19 to TRBJ2-7; D uncertain. This CDR3 has 14 amino acids. CDR1 and CDR2 from the germline V gene are LNHDA and SQIVND (reference sequence). Trimming shortened V by 3 bases and J by 4 bases, and 13 bases separated the two germline ends. The CDR3 loop reads CASSIWSDGYEQYF. CDR3 bases: TGTGCCAGTAGTATCTGGAGTGATGGGTACGAGCAGTACTTC.

This rearrangement joins TRBV4-2 to TRBJ1-1, with D maybe TRBD1 (6 bases). The CDR3 covers 15 residues. V lost 0 bases and J lost 4, with 12 bases in between. Germline V gene lookup returns CDR1 LGHNA and CDR2 YNFKEQ. The CDR3, as DNA: TGTGCCAGCAGCCAAGATGGGGGGCCGAGCACTGAAGCTTTCTTT. Protein: CASSQDGGPSTEAFF.

A remark on this clone: The sample carries other DNA sequences with the same CDR3. This chain uses TRBV28 with TRBJ2-5, with 11 nucleotides matching TRBD2. The ends lost 0 bases at V and 1 base at J; junction bases unmatched: 1. The CDR3 is 16 residues long. Germline V lookup: CDR1 MDHEN, CDR2 SYDVKM. The CDR3 nucleotides are TGTGCCAGCAGTTTATGGACTAGCGGGACCCAAGAGACCCAGTACTTC. Encoded protein: CASSLWTSGTQETQYF.

The chain combines TRBV7-9 with TRBJ2-3, with a weak D call TRBD2 (5 bases). This CDR3 contains 15 residues. V gave up 8 bases and J gave up 5 bases, with 20 bases separating them. Germline V gene sequence: CDR1 SEHNR, CDR2 FQNEAQ (reference sequence). In nucleotides, the CDR3 is TGTGCCAGCTCACCCCCCGGGATAGCCGGAGATACGCAGTATTTT. Protein sequence: CASSPPGIAGDTQYF.

The rearrangement joins TRBV7-6 to TRBJ2-5, with 11 bases aligning to TRBD2. The V and J ends lost 0 bases and 5 bases, in that order; junction bases with no gene match: 8. CDR3 length equals 17 residues. Germline lookup yields CDR1 SGHVS and CDR2 FNYEAQ. CDR3 DNA sequence: TGTGCCAGCAGCTTAGCACTTAGCGGGAGGGCGGGTGAGACCCAGTACTTC. Translated: CASSLALSGRAGETQYF.

For the CDR3, the DNA is TGTGCCAGCAGTTCTCAGGGAGAAGCTTTCTTT. It is translated as CASSSQGEAFF. The J gene is TRBJ1-1, the V gene TRBV27, with TRBD1 as a possible D gene (5 bases). The CDR3 covers 11 residues. CDR1 and CDR2 from the germline V gene are MNHEY and SMNVEV (reference sequence). Deletions cut 4 bases from V and 8 bases from J, with 8 bases between.